This TCR beta chain was recovered during a study of shared clonotypes between healthy human individuals. Study context: Each donor contributed plates that comprised three CD4 naive, three CD4 memory, two CD8 naive and one CD8 memory.

Evenly divided among several immunoSEQ plates was the genomic DNA of each subset. Sequencing was performed with immunoSEQ multiplex PCR; in TCRdb, only in-frame clones are kept and a portion is missing. The profile shows under 1,900,000 clones, around 98.5% of them singletons. Everyone who donated was a Caucasian adult who lived in Nashville, Tennessee. CD45RA+ naive and CD45RA-negative memory subsets were separated from CD4+ cells. Germline values: CDR1 SGHTA, CDR2 FQGNSA. There are 17 residues in the CDR3. Trimming took 6 bases from V and 4 from J; bases not matched to a gene: 14. The rearrangement joins TRBV7-2 to TRBJ1-1; TRBD1 matches at 10 bases. Sequenced material: naive CD4+ T cells sorted from blood. The subset here: CD45RA+ positively selected. The receptor comes from a man younger than 45 in good health. DNA of the CDR3: TGTGCCAGCAGGGCTGACAGGGGGCATCCTGTTGGCACTGAAGCTTTCTTT. It encodes CASRADRGHPVGTEAFF.